This T cell receptor beta chain was observed in a study of blood T cell repertoires in COVID-19. Whole-study context: Sources were T cells, B-cell-depleted T cells, or PBMCs; the material itself was cDNA or gDNA.

V was trimmed by 5 bases and J by 1 base, leaving 18 bases between them. Germline CDR1 reads SGHTA; CDR2 reads FQGNSA. The CDR3 loop spans 17 amino acids. Method: immunoSEQ multiplex PCR; TCRdb's copy keeps in-frame clones and lacks some. The repertoire consists of under 150,000 clones, with more than 70% occurring once and the leading ten covering approximately 5%. In its sample, this clone was seen a few times. The origin of this receptor is a woman between 45 and 60 years old with acute or convalescent COVID-19. The sample consisted of peripheral blood. The chain is built from TRBV7-2 and TRBJ1-5; weak D call: TRBD1 (6 bases). The CDR3 coding sequence is TGTGCCAGCAGCAGCCAAACAGGGATAATAAGCAATCAGCCCCAGCATTTT. This sequence encodes CASSSQTGIISNQPQHF.